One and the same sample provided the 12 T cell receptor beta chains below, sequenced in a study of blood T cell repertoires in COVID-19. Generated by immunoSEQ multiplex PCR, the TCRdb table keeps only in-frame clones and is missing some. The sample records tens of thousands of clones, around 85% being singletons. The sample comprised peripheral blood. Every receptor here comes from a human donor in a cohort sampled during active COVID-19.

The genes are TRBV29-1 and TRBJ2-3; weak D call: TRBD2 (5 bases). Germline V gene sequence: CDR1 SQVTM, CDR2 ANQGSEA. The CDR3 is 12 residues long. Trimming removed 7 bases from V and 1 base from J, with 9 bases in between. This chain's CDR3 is CSAEGGTDTQYF. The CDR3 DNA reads TGCAGCGCTGAGGGAGGCACAGATACGCAGTATTTT.

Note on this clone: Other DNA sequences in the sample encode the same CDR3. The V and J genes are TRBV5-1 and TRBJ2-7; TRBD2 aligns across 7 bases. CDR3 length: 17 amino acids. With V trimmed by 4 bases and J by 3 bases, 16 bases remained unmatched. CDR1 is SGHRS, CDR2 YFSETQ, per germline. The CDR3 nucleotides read TGCGCCAGCAGCCTGGAGGGGACGGGGGGTCGTGACTACGAGCAGTACTTC. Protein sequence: CASSLEGTGGRDYEQYF.

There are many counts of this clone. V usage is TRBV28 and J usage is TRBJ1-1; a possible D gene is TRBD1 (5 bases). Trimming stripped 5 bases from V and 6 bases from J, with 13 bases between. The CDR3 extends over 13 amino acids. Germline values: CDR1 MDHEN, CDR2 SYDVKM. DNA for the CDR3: TGTGCCAGCAGTCCGTTAACAGGATCTGAAGCTTTCTTT. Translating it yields CASSPLTGSEAFF.

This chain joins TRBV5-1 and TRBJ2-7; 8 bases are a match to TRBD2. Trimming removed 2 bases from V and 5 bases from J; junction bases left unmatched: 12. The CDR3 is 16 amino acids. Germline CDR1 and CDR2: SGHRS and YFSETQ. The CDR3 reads CASSLQAQTGGNEQYF. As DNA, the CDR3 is TGCGCCAGCAGCTTACAGGCACAAACGGGGGGGAACGAGCAGTACTTC. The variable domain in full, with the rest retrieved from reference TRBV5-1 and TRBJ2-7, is KAGVTQTPRYLIKTRGQQVTLSCSPISGHRSVSWYQQTPGQGLQFLFEYFSETQRNKGNFPGRFSGRQFSNSRSEMNVSTLELGDSALYLCASSLQAQTGGNEQYFGPGTRLTVT.

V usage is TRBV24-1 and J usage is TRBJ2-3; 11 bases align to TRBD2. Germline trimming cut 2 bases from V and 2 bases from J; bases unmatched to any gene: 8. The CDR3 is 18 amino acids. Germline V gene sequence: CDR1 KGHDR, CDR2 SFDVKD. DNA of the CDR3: TGTGCCACCAGTGATTCCCGTAGCGGGGGGGGATACACAGATACGCAGTATTTT. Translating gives CATSDSRSGGGYTDTQYF.

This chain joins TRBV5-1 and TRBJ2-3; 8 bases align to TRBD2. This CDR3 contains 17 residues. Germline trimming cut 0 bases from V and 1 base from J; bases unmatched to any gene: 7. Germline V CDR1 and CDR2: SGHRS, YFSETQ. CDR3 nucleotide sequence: TGCGCCAGCAGCTTGGCCCGGAGGCGGGAGGGCACAGATACGCAGTATTTT. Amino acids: CASSLARRREGTDTQYF.

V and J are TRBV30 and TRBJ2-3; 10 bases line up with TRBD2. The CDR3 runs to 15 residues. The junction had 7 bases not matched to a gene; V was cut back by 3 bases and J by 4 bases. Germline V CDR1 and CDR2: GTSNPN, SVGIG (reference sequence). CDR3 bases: TGTGCCTGGAGAGAGAGCGGGGGGGCCGCAGATACGCAGTATTTT. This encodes CAWRESGGAADTQYF.

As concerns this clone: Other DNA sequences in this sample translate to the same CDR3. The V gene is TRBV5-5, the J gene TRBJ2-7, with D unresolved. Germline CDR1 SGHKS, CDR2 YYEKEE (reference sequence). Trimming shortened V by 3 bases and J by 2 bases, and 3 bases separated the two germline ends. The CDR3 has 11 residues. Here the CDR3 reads CASSSTYEQYF. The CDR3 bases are TGTGCCAGCAGCTCTACCTACGAGCAGTACTTC.

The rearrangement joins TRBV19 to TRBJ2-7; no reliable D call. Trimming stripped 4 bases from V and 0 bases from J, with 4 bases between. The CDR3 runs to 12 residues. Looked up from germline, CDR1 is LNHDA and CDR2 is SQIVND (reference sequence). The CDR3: CASSKPSYEQYF. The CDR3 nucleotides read TGTGCCAGTAGTAAGCCCTCCTACGAGCAGTACTTC.

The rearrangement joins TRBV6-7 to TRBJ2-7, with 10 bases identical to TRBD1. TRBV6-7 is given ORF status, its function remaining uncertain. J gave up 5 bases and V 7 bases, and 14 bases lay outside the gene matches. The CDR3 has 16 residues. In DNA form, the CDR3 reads TGTGCCAGCACCCTCGGACAGGGGGAAGGGCGAGACGAGCAGTACTTC. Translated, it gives CASTLGQGEGRDEQYF.

The CDR3 DNA reads as TGTGCCAGCAGCCCCCCGGGGAACACTGAAGCTTTCTTT. This encodes CASSPPGNTEAFF. The genes are TRBV9 and TRBJ1-1; D not certain. Germline loops: CDR1 SGDLS, CDR2 YYNGEE. The length of the CDR3 is 13 residues. Trimming cost V 4 bases and J 1 base, with 8 bases left between them.

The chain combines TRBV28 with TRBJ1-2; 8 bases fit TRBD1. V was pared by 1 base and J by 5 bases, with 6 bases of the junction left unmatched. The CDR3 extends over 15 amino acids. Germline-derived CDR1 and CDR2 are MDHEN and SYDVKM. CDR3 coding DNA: TGTGCCAGCAGTTTATCCCAGGGGGCGGTATATGGCTACACCTTC. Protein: CASSLSQGAVYGYTF.